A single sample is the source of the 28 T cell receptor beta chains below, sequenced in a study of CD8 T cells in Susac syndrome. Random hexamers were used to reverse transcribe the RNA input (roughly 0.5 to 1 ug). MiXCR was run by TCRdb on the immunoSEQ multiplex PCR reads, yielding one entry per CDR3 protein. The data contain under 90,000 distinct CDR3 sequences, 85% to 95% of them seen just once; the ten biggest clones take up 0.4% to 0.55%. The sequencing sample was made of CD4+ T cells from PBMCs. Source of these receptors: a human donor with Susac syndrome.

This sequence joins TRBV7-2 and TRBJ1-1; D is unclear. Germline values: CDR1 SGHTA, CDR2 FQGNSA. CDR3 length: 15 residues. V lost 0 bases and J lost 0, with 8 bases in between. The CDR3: CASSLAGVMNTEAFF. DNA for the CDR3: TGTGCCAGCAGCTTAGCAGGCGTAATGAACACTGAAGCTTTCTTT.

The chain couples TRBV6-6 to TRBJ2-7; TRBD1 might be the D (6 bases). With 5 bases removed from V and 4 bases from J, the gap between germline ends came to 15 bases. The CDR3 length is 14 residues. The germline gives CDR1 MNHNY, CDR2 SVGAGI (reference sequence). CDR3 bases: TGTGCCAGCAGTCGGACGGTGGGGGCGTACGAGCAGTACTTC. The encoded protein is CASSRTVGAYEQYF.

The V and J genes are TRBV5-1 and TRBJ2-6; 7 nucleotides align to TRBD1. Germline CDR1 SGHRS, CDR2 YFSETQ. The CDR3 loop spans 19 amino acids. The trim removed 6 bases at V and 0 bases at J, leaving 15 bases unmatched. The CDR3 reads CASNFNPTGVLSGANVLTF. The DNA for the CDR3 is TGCGCCAGCAACTTTAACCCCACAGGGGTTCTCTCTGGGGCCAACGTCCTGACTTTC.

For the CDR3, the DNA is TGTGCCAGCACCAAGGACAGGGCGATCTATGGCTACACCTTC. Its protein product is CASTKDRAIYGYTF. The chain joins TRBV6-2 or TRBV6-3 to TRBJ1-2, with 8 bases lining up with TRBD1. CDR3 length equals 14 residues. V lost 7 bases and J lost 4; bases outside the gene matches: 8. Germline values: CDR1 MNHEY, CDR2 SVGEGT.

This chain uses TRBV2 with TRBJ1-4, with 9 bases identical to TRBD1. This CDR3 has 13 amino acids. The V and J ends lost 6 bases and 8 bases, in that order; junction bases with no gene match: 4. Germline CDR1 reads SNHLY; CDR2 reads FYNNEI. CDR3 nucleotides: TGTGCCAGCAGCCACAGGGGGCAGGAAAAACTGTTTTTT. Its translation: CASSHRGQEKLFF.

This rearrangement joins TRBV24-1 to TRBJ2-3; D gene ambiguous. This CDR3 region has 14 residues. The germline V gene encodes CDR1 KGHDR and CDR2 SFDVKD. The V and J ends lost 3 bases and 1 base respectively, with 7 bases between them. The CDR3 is CATSDDRGTDTQYF. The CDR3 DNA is TGTGCCACCAGTGATGACCGTGGCACAGATACGCAGTATTTT.

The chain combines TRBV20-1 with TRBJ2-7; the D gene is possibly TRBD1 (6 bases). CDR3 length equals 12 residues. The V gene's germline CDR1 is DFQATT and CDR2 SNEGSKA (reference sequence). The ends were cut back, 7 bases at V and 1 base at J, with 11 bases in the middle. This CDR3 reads CSGTDASYEQYF. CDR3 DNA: TGCAGTGGGACAGACGCTTCCTACGAGCAGTACTTC.

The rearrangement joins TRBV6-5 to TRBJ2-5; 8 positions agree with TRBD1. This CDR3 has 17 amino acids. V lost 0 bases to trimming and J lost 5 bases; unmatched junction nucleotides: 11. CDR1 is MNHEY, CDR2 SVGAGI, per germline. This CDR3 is CASSYSSGRGRGETQYF. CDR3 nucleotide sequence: TGTGCCAGCAGTTACTCAAGCGGCAGGGGGCGCGGGGAGACCCAGTACTTC.

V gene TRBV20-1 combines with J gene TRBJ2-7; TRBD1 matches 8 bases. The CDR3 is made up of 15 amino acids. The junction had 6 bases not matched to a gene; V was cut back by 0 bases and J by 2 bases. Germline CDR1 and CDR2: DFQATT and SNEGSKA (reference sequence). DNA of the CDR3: TGCAGTGCTAGAGATAGTGGACAGGGAACCTACGAGCAGTACTTC. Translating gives CSARDSGQGTYEQYF.

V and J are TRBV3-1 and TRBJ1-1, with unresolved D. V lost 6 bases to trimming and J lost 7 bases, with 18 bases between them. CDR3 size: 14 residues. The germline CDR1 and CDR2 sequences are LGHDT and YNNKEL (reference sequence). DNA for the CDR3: TGTGCCAGCAGTTTGACCGTGGGTGGGGATGAAGCTTTCTTT. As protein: CASSLTVGGDEAFF.

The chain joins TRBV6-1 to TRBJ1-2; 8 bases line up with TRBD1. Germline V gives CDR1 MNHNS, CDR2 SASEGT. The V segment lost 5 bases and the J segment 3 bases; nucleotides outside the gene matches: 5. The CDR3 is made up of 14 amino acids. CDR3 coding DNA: TGTGCCAGCAGTTGGTCGGACAGGGACTATGGCTACACCTTC. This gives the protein CASSWSDRDYGYTF.

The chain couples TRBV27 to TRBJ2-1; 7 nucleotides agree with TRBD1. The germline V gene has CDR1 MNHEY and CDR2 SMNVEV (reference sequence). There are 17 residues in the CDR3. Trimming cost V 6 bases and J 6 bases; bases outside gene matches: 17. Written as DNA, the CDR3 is TGTGCCAGCAGCCCTATCCTCCGGACAGGCTTGAGCAATGAGCAGTTCTTC. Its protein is CASSPILRTGLSNEQFF.

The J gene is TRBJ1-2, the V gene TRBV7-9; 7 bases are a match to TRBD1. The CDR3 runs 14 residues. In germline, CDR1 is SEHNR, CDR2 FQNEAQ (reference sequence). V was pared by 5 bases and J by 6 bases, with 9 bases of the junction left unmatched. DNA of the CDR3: TGTGCCAGCAGCCGTCTACGGGACAGTGATGGCTACACCTTC. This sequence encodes CASSRLRDSDGYTF.

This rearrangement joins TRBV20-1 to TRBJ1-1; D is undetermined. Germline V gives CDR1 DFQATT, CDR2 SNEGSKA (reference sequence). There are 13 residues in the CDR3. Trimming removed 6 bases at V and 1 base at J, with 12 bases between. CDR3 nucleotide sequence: TGCAGTGCCCCAAGGTGGGGGAACACTGAAGCTTTCTTT. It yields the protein CSAPRWGNTEAFF.

DNA of the CDR3: TGCAGCGTTGACGGGCCTGGAAACACCATATATTTT. This encodes CSVDGPGNTIYF. The J gene is TRBJ1-3, the V gene TRBV29-1, with D unclear. Per the germline V gene, CDR1 is SQVTM and CDR2 is ANQGSEA. Trimming shortened V by 3 bases and J by 2 bases, and 5 bases separated the two germline ends. The CDR3 sequence is 12 residues long.

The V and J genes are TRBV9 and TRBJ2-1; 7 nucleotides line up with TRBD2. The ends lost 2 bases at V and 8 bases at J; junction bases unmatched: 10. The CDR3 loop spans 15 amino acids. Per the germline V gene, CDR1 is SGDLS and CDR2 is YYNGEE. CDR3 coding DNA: TGTGCCAGCAGCGTCAGCGGGGATTGGTTTGATGAGCAGTTCTTC. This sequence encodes CASSVSGDWFDEQFF.

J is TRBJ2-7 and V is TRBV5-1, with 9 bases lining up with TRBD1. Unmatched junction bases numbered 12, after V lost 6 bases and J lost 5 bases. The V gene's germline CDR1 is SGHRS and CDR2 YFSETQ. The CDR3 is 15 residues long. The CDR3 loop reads CASNPAGTGSDEQYF. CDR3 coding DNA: TGCGCCAGCAACCCAGCCGGGACAGGGAGTGACGAGCAGTACTTC.

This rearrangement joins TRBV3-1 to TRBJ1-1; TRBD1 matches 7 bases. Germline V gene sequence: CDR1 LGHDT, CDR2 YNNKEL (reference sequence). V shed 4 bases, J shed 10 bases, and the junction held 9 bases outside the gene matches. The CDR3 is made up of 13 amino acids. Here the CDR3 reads CASSPGQAPSAFF. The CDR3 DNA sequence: TGTGCCAGCAGCCCTGGACAGGCCCCCTCAGCTTTCTTT.

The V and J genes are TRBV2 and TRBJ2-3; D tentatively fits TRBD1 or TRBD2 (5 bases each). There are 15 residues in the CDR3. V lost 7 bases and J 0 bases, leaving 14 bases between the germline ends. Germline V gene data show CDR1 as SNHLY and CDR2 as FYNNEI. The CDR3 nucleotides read TGTGCCAGCAACGGGGTCAGGGAGAGCACAGATACGCAGTATTTT. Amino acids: CASNGVRESTDTQYF.

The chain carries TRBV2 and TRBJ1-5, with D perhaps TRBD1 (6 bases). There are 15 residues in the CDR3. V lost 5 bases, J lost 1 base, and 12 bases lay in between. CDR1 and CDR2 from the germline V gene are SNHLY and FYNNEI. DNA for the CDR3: TGTGCCAGCAGTAAAGAGGGGGACAGCAATCAGCCCCAGCATTTT. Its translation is CASSKEGDSNQPQHF.

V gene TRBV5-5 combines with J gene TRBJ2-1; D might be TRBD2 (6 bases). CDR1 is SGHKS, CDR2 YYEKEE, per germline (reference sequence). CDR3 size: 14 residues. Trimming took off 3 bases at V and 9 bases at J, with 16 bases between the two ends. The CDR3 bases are TGTGCCAGCAGCTGGGGGGACTTTGGTGGTGAGCAGTTCTTC. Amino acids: CASSWGDFGGEQFF.

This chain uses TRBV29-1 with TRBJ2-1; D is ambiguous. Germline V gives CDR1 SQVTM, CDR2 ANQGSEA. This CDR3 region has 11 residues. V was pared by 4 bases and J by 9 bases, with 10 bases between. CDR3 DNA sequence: TGCAGCGTTGCCGTTTTCACTGAGCAGTTCTTC. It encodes CSVAVFTEQFF.

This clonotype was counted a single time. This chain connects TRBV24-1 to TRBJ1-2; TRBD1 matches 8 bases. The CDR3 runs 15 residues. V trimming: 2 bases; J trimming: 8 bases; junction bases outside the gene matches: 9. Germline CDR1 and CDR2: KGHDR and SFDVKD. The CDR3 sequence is CATSDSRGQGGGYTF. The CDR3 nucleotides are TGTGCCACCAGTGATTCACGTGGACAGGGTGGCGGCTACACCTTC.

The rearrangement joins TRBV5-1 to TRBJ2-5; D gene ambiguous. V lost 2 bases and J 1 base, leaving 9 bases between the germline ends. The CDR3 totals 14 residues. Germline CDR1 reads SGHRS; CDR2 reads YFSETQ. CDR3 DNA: TGCGCCAGCAGCTTCGACACCGTCCAAGAGACCCAGTACTTC. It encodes CASSFDTVQETQYF.

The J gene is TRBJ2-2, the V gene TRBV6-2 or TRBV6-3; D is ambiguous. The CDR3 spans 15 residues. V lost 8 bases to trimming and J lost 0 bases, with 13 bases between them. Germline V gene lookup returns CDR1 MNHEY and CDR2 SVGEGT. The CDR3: CASRLTGANTGELFF. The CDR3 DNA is TGTGCCAGCCGCCTCACGGGCGCGAACACCGGGGAGCTGTTTTTT.

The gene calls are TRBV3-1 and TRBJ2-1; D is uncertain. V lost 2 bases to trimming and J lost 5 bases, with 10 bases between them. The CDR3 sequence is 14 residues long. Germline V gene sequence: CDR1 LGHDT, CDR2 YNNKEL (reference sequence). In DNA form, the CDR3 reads TGTGCCAGCAGCCAACGCGGTAGACACAATGAGCAGTTCTTC. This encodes CASSQRGRHNEQFF.

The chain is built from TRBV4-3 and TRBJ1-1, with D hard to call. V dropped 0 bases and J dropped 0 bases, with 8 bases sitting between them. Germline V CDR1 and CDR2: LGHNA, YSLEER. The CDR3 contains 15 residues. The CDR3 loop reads CASSQELLMNTEAFF. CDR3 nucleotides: TGCGCCAGCAGCCAAGAACTCCTCATGAACACTGAAGCTTTCTTT.

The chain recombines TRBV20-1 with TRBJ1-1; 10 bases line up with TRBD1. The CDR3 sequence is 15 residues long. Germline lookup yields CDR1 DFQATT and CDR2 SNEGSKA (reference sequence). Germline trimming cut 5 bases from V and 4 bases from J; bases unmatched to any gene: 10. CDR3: CSAGRGWTGGTEAFF. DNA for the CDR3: TGCAGTGCTGGGAGGGGCTGGACAGGGGGCACTGAAGCTTTCTTT.